This paragraph covers one TCR beta chain sequence. Trimming removed 6 bases from V and 0 bases from J; junction bases left unmatched: 6. Germline V CDR1 and CDR2: DFQATT, SNEGSKA (reference sequence). CDR3 size: 15 residues. Amplified TCR beta CDR3 regions were obtained using RNA transcripts as template. Second-round multiplex PCR came after first-round RT-PCR with HTBI primers. A single record per CDR3 protein comes from TCRdb applying MiXCR to the multiplex PCR reads. The data show around 1,200,000 distinct CDR3 sequences, with roughly two fifths seen just once and roughly 10% held by the top ten. This entry belongs to a study of Graves' ophthalmopathy and Graves' hyperthyroidism. Turning to the study itself: Being free of ophthalmopathy for 18 months of follow-up defined stable hyperthyroidism.

The sequence derives from an adult man with Graves' hyperthyroidism. The sequenced sample was peripheral blood or thyroid tissue (not recorded which). The J gene is TRBJ2-2, the V gene TRBV20-1; TRBD2 aligns across 8 bases. The CDR3 sequence is CSAFSGLANTGELFF. The CDR3 region has the DNA TGCAGTGCCTTCTCGGGACTAGCGAACACCGGGGAGCTGTTTTTT.